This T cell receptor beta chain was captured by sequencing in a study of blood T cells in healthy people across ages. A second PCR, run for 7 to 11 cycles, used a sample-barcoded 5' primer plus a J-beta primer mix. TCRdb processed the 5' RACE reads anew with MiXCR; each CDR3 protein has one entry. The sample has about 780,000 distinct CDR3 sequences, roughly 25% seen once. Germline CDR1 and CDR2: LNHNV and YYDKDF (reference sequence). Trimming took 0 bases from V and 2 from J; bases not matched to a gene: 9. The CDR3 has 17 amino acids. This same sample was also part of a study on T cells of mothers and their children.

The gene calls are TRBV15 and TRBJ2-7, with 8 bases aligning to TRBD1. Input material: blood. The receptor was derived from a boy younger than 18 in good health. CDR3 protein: CATSRDGVQGAAYEQYF. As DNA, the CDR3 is TGTGCCACCAGCAGAGATGGTGTGCAGGGGGCTGCCTACGAGCAGTACTTC.